Described below is a single T cell receptor (beta chain) sequence and its context. Its specificity is not known. This specimen comes from a study of CD4+ T cells in melanoma. Findings and caveats of the study: CD8+ T cell, macrophage and B cell function reportedly correlated with neoantigen-specific CD4+ T cells. In melanoma, neoantigen-specific CD4+ T cells reportedly differed in differentiation state.

Deletions cut 0 bases from V and 4 bases from J, with 13 bases between. The CDR3 is made up of 16 amino acids. Germline assignment: CDR1 SGHRS and CDR2 YFSETQ. Measured with immunoSEQ multiplex PCR; TCRdb has only the in-frame clones, and not every one. The table has around 18,000 clones, 83% seen once; the top ten hold around 5%. The chain is built from TRBV5-1 and TRBJ2-2; D unclear. Specimen: cells from a culture (not recorded whether cultured in vitro). This receptor was obtained from a human donor with melanoma. The CDR3 nucleotides are TGCGCCAGCAGCTTGGATCCTGTTTTCGGCACCGGGGAGCTGTTTTTT. The encoded protein is CASSLDPVFGTGELFF.